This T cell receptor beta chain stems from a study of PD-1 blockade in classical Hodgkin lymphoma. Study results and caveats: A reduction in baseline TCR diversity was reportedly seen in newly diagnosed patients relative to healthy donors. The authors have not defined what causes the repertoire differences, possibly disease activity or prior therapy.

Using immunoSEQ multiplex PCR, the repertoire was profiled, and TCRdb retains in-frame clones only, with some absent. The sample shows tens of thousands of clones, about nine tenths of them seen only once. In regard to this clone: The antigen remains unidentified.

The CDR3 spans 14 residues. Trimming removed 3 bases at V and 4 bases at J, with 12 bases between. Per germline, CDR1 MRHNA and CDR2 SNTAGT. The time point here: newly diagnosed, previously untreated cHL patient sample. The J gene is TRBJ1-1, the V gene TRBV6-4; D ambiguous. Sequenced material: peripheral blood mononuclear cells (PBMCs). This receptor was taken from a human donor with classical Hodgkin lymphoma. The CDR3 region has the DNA TGTGCCAGCAGTGAACTCTACGGAGGCACTGAAGCTTTCTTT. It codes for CASSELYGGTEAFF.